What follows describes a single T cell receptor (beta chain). This sample stems from a study of blood T cell repertoires in COVID-19. CDR3 length equals 17 residues. The V end lost 4 bases, the J end lost 4 bases, and 23 bases lay between the germline ends. Germline V gene data show CDR1 as SGHRS and CDR2 as YFSETQ. Sequencing was performed with immunoSEQ multiplex PCR; in TCRdb, only in-frame clones are kept and a portion is missing. This sample carries 150,000 to 200,000 clones, 75% to 90% of them seen once, and the ten largest clones take roughly 3.4%. Recruits, aged roughly 18 to 89 years, lived in 24 US areas.

This rearrangement joins TRBV5-1 to TRBJ1-2; D is perhaps TRBD1 (6 bases). The TCR was taken from a woman aged 60-75 years who had recovered from COVID-19. Sequencing used PBMCs or T cells enriched from blood (not recorded which). The CDR3 protein is CASSAYSGTLNSYGYTF. Here the CDR3 DNA reads TGCGCCAGCAGCGCATATTCCGGGACATTGAACTCCTATGGCTACACCTTC.